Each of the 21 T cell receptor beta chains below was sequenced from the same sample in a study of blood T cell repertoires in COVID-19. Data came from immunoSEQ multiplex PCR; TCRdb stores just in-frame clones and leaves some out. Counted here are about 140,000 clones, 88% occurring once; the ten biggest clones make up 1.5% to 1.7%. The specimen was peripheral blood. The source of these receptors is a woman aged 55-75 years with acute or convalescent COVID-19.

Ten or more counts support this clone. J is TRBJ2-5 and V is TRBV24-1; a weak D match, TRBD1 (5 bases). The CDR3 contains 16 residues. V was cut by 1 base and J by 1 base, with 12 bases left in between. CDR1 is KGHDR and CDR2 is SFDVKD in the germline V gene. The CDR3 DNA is TGTGCCACCAGTGATTTCGAGGCAGGGTCCCAAGAGACCCAGTACTTC. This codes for CATSDFEAGSQETQYF.

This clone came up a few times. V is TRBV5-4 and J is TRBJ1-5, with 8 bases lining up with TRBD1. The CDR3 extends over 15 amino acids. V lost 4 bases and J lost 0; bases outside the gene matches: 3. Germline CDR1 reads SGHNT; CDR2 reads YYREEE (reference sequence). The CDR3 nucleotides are TGTGCCAGCAGCCTGACAGGGGATAGCAATCAGCCCCAGCATTTT. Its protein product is CASSLTGDSNQPQHF.

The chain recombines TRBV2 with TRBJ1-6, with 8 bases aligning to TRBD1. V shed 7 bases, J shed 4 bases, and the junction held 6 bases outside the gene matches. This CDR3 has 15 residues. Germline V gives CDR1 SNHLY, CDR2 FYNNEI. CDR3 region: CASNIGQGYNSPLHF. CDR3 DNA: TGTGCCAGCAACATAGGACAGGGATATAATTCACCCCTCCACTTT.

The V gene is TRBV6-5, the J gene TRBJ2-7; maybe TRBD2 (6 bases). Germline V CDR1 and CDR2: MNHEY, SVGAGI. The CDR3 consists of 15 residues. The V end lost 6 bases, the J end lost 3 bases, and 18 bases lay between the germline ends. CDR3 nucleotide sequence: TGTGCCAGCAGCCCCGGAGGGCAGGGAATCTACGAGCAGTACTTC. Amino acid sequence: CASSPGGQGIYEQYF.

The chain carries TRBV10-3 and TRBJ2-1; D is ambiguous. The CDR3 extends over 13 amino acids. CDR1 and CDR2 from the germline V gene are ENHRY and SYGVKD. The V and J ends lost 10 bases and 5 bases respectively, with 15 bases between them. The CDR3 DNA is TGTGCCACAAGGCAGAATCGGGACAATGAGCAGTTCTTC. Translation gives CATRQNRDNEQFF.

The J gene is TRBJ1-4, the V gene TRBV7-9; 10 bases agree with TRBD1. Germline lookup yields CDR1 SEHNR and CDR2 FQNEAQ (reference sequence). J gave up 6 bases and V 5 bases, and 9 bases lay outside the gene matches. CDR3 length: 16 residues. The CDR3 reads CASSPPGTGVYEKLFF. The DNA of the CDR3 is TGTGCCAGCAGCCCACCCGGGACAGGGGTGTATGAAAAACTGTTTTTT.

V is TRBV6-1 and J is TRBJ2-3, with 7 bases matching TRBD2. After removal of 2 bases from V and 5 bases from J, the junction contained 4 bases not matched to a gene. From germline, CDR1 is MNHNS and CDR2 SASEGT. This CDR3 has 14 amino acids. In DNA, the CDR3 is TGTGCCAGCAGTGAATGGGGAGGGCGAGATACGCAGTATTTT. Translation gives CASSEWGGRDTQYF.

The CDR3, as DNA: TGCGCCAGCAGCCAAGAATCGGGCTACGAGCAGTACTTC. This codes for CASSQESGYEQYF. The rearrangement uses TRBV4-3 and TRBJ2-7; D is unclear. CDR3 length: 13 residues. Germline V gene sequence: CDR1 LGHNA, CDR2 YSLEER. Trimming took off 0 bases at V and 3 bases at J, with 6 bases between the two ends.

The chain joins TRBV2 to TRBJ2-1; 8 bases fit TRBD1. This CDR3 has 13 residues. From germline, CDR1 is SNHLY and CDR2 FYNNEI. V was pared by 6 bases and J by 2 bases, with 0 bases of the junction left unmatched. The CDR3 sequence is CASRDRAYNEQFF. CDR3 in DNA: TGTGCCAGCAGGGACAGGGCCTACAATGAGCAGTTCTTC.

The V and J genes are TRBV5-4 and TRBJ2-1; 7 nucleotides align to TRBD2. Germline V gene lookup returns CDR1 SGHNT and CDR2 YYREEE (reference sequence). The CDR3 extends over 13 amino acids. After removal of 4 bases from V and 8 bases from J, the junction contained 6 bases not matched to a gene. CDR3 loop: CASSLGGGDEQFF. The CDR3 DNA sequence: TGTGCCAGCAGCCTCGGGGGAGGGGATGAGCAGTTCTTC. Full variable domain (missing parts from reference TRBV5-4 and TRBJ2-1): ETGVTQSPTHLIKTRGQQVTLRCSSQSGHNTVSWYQQALGQGPQFIFQYYREEENGRGNFPPRFSGLQFPNYSSELNVNALELDDSALYLCASSLGGGDEQFFGPGTRLTVL.

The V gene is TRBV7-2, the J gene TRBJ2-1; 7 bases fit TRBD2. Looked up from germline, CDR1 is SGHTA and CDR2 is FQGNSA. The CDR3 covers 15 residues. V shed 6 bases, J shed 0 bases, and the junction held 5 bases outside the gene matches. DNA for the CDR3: TGTGCCAGCAGAACGGGCGGGAGCTCCTACAATGAGCAGTTCTTC. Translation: CASRTGGSSYNEQFF.

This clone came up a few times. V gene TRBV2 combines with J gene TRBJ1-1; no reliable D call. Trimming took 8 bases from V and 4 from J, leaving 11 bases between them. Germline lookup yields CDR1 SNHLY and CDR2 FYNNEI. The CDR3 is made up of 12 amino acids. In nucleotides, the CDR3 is TGTGCCAGCCTGGGTTCGGGCACTGAAGCTTTCTTT. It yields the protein CASLGSGTEAFF.

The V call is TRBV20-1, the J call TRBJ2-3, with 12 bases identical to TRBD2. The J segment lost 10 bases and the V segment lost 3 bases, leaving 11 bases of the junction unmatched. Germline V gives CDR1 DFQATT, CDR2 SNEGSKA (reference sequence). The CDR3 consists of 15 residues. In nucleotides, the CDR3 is TGCAGTGCTAGTCTGCCTAGCGGGGGGGCCGTGGCGCAGTATTTT. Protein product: CSASLPSGGAVAQYF.

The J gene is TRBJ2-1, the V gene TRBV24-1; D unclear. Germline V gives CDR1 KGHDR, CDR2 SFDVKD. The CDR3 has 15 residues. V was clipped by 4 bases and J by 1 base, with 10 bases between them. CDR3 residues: CATSDESLSYNEQFF. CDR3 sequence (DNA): TGTGCCACCAGTGACGAGAGCTTATCCTACAATGAGCAGTTCTTC.

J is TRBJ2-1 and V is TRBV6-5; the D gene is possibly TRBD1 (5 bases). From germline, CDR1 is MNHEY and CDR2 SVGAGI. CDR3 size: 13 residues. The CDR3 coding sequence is TGTCTGTCGGTGGGGCGGCAAAACAATGAGCAGTTCTTC. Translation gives CLSVGRQNNEQFF.

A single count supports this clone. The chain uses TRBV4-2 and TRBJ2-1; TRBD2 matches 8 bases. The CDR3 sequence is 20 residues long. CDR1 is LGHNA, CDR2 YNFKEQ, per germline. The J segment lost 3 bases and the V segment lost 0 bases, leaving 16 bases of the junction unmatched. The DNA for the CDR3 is TGTGCCAGCAGCCAAGATCCAGCCTTAGGTCAGACTAGCGACTACAATGAGCAGTTCTTC. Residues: CASSQDPALGQTSDYNEQFF.

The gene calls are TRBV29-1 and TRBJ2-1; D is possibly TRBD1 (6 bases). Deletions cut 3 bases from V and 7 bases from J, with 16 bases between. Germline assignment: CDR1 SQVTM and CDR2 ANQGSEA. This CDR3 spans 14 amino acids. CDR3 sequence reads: CSVEGQGPWNEQFF. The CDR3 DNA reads TGCAGCGTTGAGGGTCAGGGGCCTTGGAATGAGCAGTTCTTC.

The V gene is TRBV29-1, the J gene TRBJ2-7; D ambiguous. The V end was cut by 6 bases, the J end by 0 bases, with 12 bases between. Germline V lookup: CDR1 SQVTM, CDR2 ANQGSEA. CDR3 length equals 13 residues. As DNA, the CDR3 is TGCAGCGTCGGTCCCCCAGGCTCCTACGAGCAGTACTTC. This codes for CSVGPPGSYEQYF.

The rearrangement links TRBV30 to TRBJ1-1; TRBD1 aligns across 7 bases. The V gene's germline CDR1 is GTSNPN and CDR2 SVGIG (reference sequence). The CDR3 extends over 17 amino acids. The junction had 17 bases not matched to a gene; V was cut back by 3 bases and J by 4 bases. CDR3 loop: CAWRYRGRGAKSTEAFF. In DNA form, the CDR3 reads TGTGCCTGGAGGTACAGGGGAAGAGGGGCCAAATCCACTGAAGCTTTCTTT.

CDR3 coding DNA: TGTGCCAGCAGCCAAGATAAAGATACGCAGTATTTT. This gives the protein CASSQDKDTQYF. The chain joins TRBV4-2 to TRBJ2-3; no firm D call. The CDR3 consists of 12 residues. From germline, CDR1 is LGHNA and CDR2 YNFKEQ. V lost 0 bases and J 5 bases, leaving 3 bases between the germline ends.

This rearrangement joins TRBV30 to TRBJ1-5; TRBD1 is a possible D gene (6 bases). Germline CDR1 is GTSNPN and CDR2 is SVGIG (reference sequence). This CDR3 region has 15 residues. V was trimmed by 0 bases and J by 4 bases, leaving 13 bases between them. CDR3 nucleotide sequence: TGTGCCTGGAGTGTGGCCGGGACACTAAATCAGCCCCAGCATTTT. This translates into CAWSVAGTLNQPQHF.